The text below deals with one T cell receptor (beta chain). The antigen it binds to is not known. No much larger clone exists at a distance of one base, and base qualities are not known. This specimen's time point label, interpreted: cycle 4 day 1 (C4D1), after 5 to 7 weeks of nivolumab. Every trial patient had relapsed after autologous stem cell transplantation, and cohorts A, B and C differed in prior brentuximab vedotin exposure. The trial cohort included some 53 patients with relapsed/refractory classical Hodgkin lymphoma, and each patient had a best overall response of complete response, partial response or progressive disease. In the multi-cohort phase II CheckMate 205 trial, trial patients received single-agent nivolumab. An independent review committee assessed best overall response by applying the 2007 International Working Group response criteria. Trial PBMCs were collected immediately before nivolumab initiation (C1D1) and during therapy at cycle 2 day 1 and cycle 4 day 1. Peripheral blood was collected in 8 mL Vacutainer Cell Preparation Tubes, from which PBMCs were isolated by centrifugation and then cryopreserved.

The data are from a study of PD-1 blockade in classical Hodgkin lymphoma (dated by TCRdb to about 2020). With regard to the full study: Nivolumab dosing was 3 mg/kg intravenously every 2 weeks, continuing until either disease progression or unacceptable toxicity. The study used TCR beta sequencing and CyTOF to define a peripheral blood immune signature of response to PD-1 blockade in classical Hodgkin lymphoma. What the authors observed across the whole study: The study covered only a single clinical trial cohort, and the causes of the repertoire differences, possibly disease activity or prior therapy, were still not defined. Lower diversity was seen in patients whose nivolumab began less than 1 year after ASCT, and these patients were left out of later analyses so that immune reconstitution would not confound the results. Among trial patients, those achieving complete response had baseline diversity similar to that of newly diagnosed patients, while diversity was significantly lower in partial responders and progressors. By C4D1, a significant rise was seen in CD4+ TCR diversity but not in CD8+ TCR diversity (p=0.0027 vs p=0.16), and the rise was most apparent among complete responders (p=0.02). Baseline TCR diversity was reported as lower in newly diagnosed patients than in healthy donors, and lower still in relapsed/refractory patients.

CDR1 and CDR2 are read off the germline V gene as LGHNA and YSLEER. The CDR3 measures 15 amino acids from cysteine to phenylalanine. This entry keeps only the CDR3 DNA: 45 bases, framed from base 1. V sheds 3 bases and J sheds 0 bases, leaving 12 bases between their ends. The Qiagen DNeasy kit was used to extract genomic DNA both from unsorted PBMCs and from the negatively selected CD4+ and CD8+ fractions. TCR beta CDR3 regions were amplified by immunoSEQ multiplex PCR using primers annealing to V and J segments. Amplification bias was minimized using a synthetic immune receptor repertoire, and residual bias was removed computationally after sequencing. As for how the authors treated the data: Custom Python scripts were used to quantify repertoire diversity as the Shannon entropy index. The unsorted, CD4+ and CD8+ repertoires were each analyzed separately, with the exception of combined analyses, where CD4+ and CD8+ sequences were merged in silico. Clonal expansion was defined as a frequency increase of at least 2-fold after treatment compared with C1D1, and clones undetected at baseline were assigned a pseudocount of 0.5. Clones with 0 or 1 copy at C1D1 were defined as singleton clones, while clones with 2 or more copies were defined as non-singleton clones. Clones expanded in unsorted samples were labelled as CD4+, CD8+ or unknown by matching protein sequences in sorted samples from the same patient. Wilcoxon tests on paired samples were used to test diversity changes from C1D1 to C4D1. TCRdb provides this immuneACCESS table in a form limited to in-frame rearrangements. Some clones are lacking; in checked studies, under half of them reflect an unresolved V gene, and why the rest are absent is not known. The V and J calls and the clone size are those of that table, but D and trimming were determined from the DNA. Recorded for this sample are about 50,000 clones; under 80% of them occurred a single time. Of the sample, over 9.5% is held by the ten largest clones.

The sample here was peripheral blood mononuclear cells (PBMCs), taken before the fourth cycle of nivolumab. Recombination joined TRBV4-3 with TRBJ2-7; the D assignment is uncertain and may be TRBD1 or TRBD2, with 5 bases supporting each. The sequence was collected from a human donor with classical Hodgkin lymphoma. The CDR3 in this case is CASSHLTGASYEQYF. The sequenced DNA is TGCGCCAGCAGCCACCTCACCGGGGCCTCCTACGAGCAGTACTTC.